The 11 T cell receptor gamma chains below all came from one sample that was sequenced in a study of gamma-delta T cells after stem cell transplantation (dated by TCRdb to about 2016). Preparation of the library involved RT-PCR. These reads were obtained on an Illumina MiSeq. The public reads were reprocessed by TCRdb using CATT, and rows of matching DNA were later combined. The sample table contains thousands of gamma-chain clones; only one count was recorded for 15% to 25% of them. In total, the top ten clones hold about 3.5% of the sample. Sequencing was done on a sample of gamma-delta T cells. All receptors derive from a human donor. It is not recorded whose cells these are; they may come from a transplant donor.

This rearrangement joins TRGV3 to TRGJ1 or TRGJ2. This CDR3 region has 13 residues. J was trimmed by 3 bases and V by 4 bases; bases with no gene match: 6. The germline gives CDR1 VTNTFY, CDR2 YDVSTARD (reference sequence). CDR3 DNA sequence: TGTGCCACCTGGGAGCTATGTTATTATAAGAAACTCTTT. Its translation: CATWELCYYKKLF.

This clone has only a few counts. The gene calls are TRGV9 and TRGJP. The CDR3 loop spans 16 amino acids. Germline CDR1 is GITISATS and CDR2 is ISYDGTV (reference sequence). After removal of 2 bases from V and 9 bases from J, the junction contained 7 bases not matched to a gene. The DNA of the CDR3 is TGTGCCTTGTGGGAGGCCCCCCGGTTGGGCAAAAAAATCAAGGTATTT. It translates to CALWEAPRLGKKIKVF.

V and J are TRGV2 and TRGJ1 or TRGJ2. With 5 bases clipped from V and 5 bases from J, the junction kept 12 bases outside the gene matches. This CDR3 region has 14 residues. Germline-derived CDR1 and CDR2 are EGSNGY and YDSYNSKV. In nucleotides, the CDR3 is TGTGCCACCTGGGCCCGAGGGTTTGATTATAAGAAACTCTTT. Its translation is CATWARGFDYKKLF.

This clone is termed medium-sized. Other DNA sequences within the sample encode an identical CDR3. The rearrangement links TRGV2 to TRGJ1 or TRGJ2. With V trimmed by 0 bases and J by 7 bases, 3 bases remained unmatched. This CDR3 is 12 amino acids long. Germline values: CDR1 EGSNGY, CDR2 YDSYNSKV. For the CDR3, the DNA is TGTGCCACCTGGGACGGGCAATATAAGAAACTCTTT. Encoded protein: CATWDGQYKKLF.

This clone occurred a few times. J is TRGJ1 or TRGJ2 and V is TRGV9. V was pared by 2 bases and J by 3 bases, with 4 bases of the junction left unmatched. This CDR3 is 13 amino acids long. Germline V gene lookup returns CDR1 GITISATS and CDR2 ISYDGTV (reference sequence). In DNA, the CDR3 is TGTGCCTTGTGGGAGGCGGGTTATTATAAGAAACTCTTT. Amino acids: CALWEAGYYKKLF.

This clone was recorded once. This sequence joins TRGV4 and TRGJ1 or TRGJ2. CDR1 and CDR2 from the germline V gene are EGSTGY and YDSYTSSV. V was pared by 1 base and J by 3 bases, with 9 bases of the junction left unmatched. CDR3 length equals 15 residues. CDR3 sequence reads: CATWDGSASYYKKLF. The DNA of the CDR3 is TGTGCCACCTGGGATGGTAGTGCATCTTATTATAAGAAACTCTTT.

The rearrangement links TRGV8 to TRGJP2. J lost 1 base, V lost 8 bases, and 7 bases had no gene match. Germline values: CDR1 VENAVY, CDR2 YDSYNSRV. The CDR3 has 14 amino acids. The CDR3 loop is CATFLLSSDWIKTF. CDR3 coding DNA: TGTGCCACCTTTCTTCTTAGTAGTGATTGGATCAAGACGTTT.

This chain joins TRGV5 and TRGJ1 or TRGJ2. The ends lost 0 bases at V and 5 bases at J; junction bases unmatched: 7. The CDR3 runs 14 residues. From germline, CDR1 is VINAFY and CDR2 YDVSNSKD. CDR3 region: CATWDRPGNYKKLF. In DNA form, the CDR3 reads TGTGCCACCTGGGACAGGCCGGGAAATTATAAGAAACTCTTT.

The chain joins TRGV2 to TRGJ1 or TRGJ2. Germline-derived CDR1 and CDR2 are EGSNGY and YDSYNSKV. The trim removed 0 bases at V and 7 bases at J, leaving 6 bases unmatched. The CDR3 is 13 amino acids. The CDR3 DNA is TGTGCCACCTGGGACGGGCCGAAATATAAGAAACTCTTT. Residues: CATWDGPKYKKLF.

This clone has only a few counts. The chain has TRGV4 and TRGJ1 or TRGJ2. This CDR3 has 11 amino acids. Losses at the gene ends were 9 bases for V and 4 bases for J; bases not matched to a gene: 6. In germline, CDR1 is EGSTGY, CDR2 YDSYTSSV. CDR3 nucleotide sequence: TGTGCCACCGGGGGGTATTATAAGAAACTCTTT. Protein: CATGGYYKKLF.

The chain couples TRGV4 to TRGJ1 or TRGJ2. Losses at the gene ends were 5 bases for V and 2 bases for J; bases not matched to a gene: 6. The CDR3 runs 13 residues. CDR1 and CDR2 from the germline V gene are EGSTGY and YDSYTSSV. In DNA form, the CDR3 reads TGTGCCACCTGGGCCTTGCATTATTATAAGAAACTCTTT. Its translation is CATWALHYYKKLF.